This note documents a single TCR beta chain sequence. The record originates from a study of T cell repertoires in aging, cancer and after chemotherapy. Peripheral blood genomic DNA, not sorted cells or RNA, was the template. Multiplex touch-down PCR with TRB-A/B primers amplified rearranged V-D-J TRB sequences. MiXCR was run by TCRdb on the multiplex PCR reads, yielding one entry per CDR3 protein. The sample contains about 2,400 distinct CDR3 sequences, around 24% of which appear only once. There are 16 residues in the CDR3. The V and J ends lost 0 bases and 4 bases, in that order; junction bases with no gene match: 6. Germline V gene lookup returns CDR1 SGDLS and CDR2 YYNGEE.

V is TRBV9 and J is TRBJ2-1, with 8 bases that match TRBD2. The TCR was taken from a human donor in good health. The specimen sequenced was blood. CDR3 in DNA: TGTGCCAGCAGCGTAGTGGCGGGGGGTAATTACAATGAGCAGTTCTTC. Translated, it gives CASSVVAGGNYNEQFF.